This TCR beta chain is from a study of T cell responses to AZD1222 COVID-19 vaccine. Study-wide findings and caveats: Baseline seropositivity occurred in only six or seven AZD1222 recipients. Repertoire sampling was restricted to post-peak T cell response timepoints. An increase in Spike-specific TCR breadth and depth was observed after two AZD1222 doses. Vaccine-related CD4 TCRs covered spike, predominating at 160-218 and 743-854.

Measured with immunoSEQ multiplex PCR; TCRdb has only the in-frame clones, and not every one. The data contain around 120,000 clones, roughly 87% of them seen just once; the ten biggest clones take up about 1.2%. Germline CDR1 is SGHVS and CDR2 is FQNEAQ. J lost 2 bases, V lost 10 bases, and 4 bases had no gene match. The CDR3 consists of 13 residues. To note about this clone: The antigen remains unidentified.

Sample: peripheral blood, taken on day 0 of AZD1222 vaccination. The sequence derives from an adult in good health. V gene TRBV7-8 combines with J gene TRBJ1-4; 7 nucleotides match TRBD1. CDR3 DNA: TGTGCCATCCCGGGACAGACTAATGAAAAACTGTTTTTT. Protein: CAIPGQTNEKLFF.